The entry below describes one TCR beta chain. This specimen belongs to a study of patients and donors after allogeneic stem cell transplantation. TCRdb reprocessed the RT-PCR reads via MiXCR and lists one record per CDR3 protein. The sample holds roughly 960,000 distinct CDR3 sequences; roughly 18% are singletons and the top ten take roughly 6.4%. The sequenced sample consisted of blood, either unsorted or a sorted T cell fraction (not recorded which). The source of this sequence is a human donor who was either an allogeneic HSCT recipient or a stem cell or donor lymphocyte infusion donor (not recorded which). It is not recorded whose cells these are; they may come from a transplant donor.

The CDR3 reads CASSHPNRRNTEAFF. The CDR3 nucleotides read TGTGCCAGTAGTCACCCCAACAGGAGGAACACTGAAGCTTTCTTT. The rearrangement joins TRBV19 to TRBJ1-1; the D gene is possibly TRBD1 (5 bases). The germline CDR1 and CDR2 sequences are LNHDA and SQIVND (reference sequence). This CDR3 is 15 amino acids long. The V end lost 5 bases, the J end lost 1 base, and 14 bases lay between the germline ends.